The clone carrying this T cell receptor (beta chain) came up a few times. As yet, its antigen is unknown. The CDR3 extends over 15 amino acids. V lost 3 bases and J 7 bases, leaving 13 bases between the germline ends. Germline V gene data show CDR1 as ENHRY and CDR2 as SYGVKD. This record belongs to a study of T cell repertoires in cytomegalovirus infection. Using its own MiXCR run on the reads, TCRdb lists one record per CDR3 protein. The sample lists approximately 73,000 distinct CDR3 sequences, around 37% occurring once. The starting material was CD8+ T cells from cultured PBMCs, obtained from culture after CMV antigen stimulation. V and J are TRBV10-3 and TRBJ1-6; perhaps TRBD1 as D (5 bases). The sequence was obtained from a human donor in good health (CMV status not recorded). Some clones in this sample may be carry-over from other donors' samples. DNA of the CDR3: TGTGCCATCAGTGACAACGGGGGATGGAATTCACCCCTCCACTTT. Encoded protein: CAISDNGGWNSPLHF.